A single T cell receptor beta chain is shown here with its context. The antigen is undetermined. This entry comes from a study of vaccination and CD4 T cells after COVID-19. Overall study: There were two doses of either BNT162b2 or mRNA-1273 vaccine given to participants. From HCoV-229E, HCoV-OC43, HCoV-NL63 and SARS-CoV-2, overlapping spike peptides were used to stimulate the cells.

Treatment denoted: roughly ten-day PBMC culture with coronavirus spike peptide pools or control peptides (ViraFEST assay). Positive PCR dates spanned March to December 2020, predating US Alpha, Beta and Delta variants. CDR1 and CDR2 from the germline V gene are SEHNR and FQNEAQ (reference sequence). The CDR3 is 16 residues long. Trimming cost V 3 bases and J 2 bases; bases outside gene matches: 4. The Oncomine TCR Beta short-read assay was applied to DNA of cultured CD4+ T cells. The template was genomic DNA from cultured CD4+ T cells. MiXCR was run by TCRdb on the PCR reads, yielding one entry per CDR3 protein. The table has under 5,500 distinct CDR3 sequences, roughly 45% seen once.

Sequencing was performed on CD4+ T cells from blood, cultured in vitro. The J gene is TRBJ2-3, the V gene TRBV7-9, with TRBD1 matching 11 bases. The clonotype originates from a human donor who had recovered from COVID-19. CDR3 loop: CASSLDRGPDTDTQYF. The CDR3 nucleotides read TGTGCCAGCAGCTTGGACAGGGGGCCTGACACAGATACGCAGTATTTT. The whole variable domain, filled in from reference TRBV7-9 and TRBJ2-3, reads DTGVSQNPRHKITKRGQNVTFRCDPISEHNRLYWYRQTLGQGPEFLTYFQNEAQLEKSRLLSDRFSAERPKGSFSTLEIQRTEQGDSAMYLCASSLDRGPDTDTQYFGPGTRLTVL.